Listed here are 21 T cell receptor beta chains from one sample, sequenced in a study of blood T cell repertoires in COVID-19. Repertoires were generated with immunoSEQ multiplex PCR, while TCRdb's copy carries only in-frame clones and drops some. The profile shows over 350,000 clones, more than 75% of them singletons. The sample was PBMCs or T cells enriched from blood (not recorded which). All receptors come from a young woman who had recovered from COVID-19.

This clone was picked up one time. V and J are TRBV27 and TRBJ2-3; 8 bases fit TRBD1. This CDR3 contains 15 residues. Germline CDR1 reads MNHEY; CDR2 reads SMNVEV (reference sequence). V was pared by 2 bases and J by 5 bases, with 6 bases of the junction left unmatched. CDR3 protein: CASSLGTGAIDTQYF. CDR3 nucleotides: TGTGCCAGCAGTTTAGGGACAGGAGCCATAGATACGCAGTATTTT.

This chain links TRBV18 with TRBJ1-2; perhaps TRBD1 as D (5 bases). This CDR3 has 17 residues. Germline-derived CDR1 and CDR2 are KGHSH and LQKENI. Trimming removed 1 base from V and 0 bases from J, with 15 bases in between. The CDR3 nucleotides read TGTGCCAGCTCACCACGACAGACTCCCGGAGCTAACTATGGCTACACCTTC. Protein: CASSPRQTPGANYGYTF. Drawing the rest from reference TRBV18 and TRBJ1-2, the complete variable domain is NAGVMQNPRHLVRRRGQEARLRCSPMKGHSHVYWYRQLPEEGLKFMVYLQKENIIDESGMPKERFSAEFPKEGPSILRIQQVVRGDSAAYFCASSPRQTPGANYGYTFGSGTRLTVV.

The V and J genes are TRBV4-1 and TRBJ2-2, with D possibly being TRBD1 (6 bases). V was clipped by 0 bases and J by 1 base, with 12 bases between them. The CDR3 runs 17 residues. Germline assignment: CDR1 MGHRA and CDR2 YSYEKL. The CDR3 DNA sequence: TGCGCCAGCAGCCAAGATAAGGCGGACAGGAACACCGGGGAGCTGTTTTTT. Translation gives CASSQDKADRNTGELFF.

The chain employs TRBV3-1 (or the pseudogene TRBV3-2) and TRBJ2-3; 7 positions match TRBD1. Losses at the gene ends were 0 bases for V and 5 bases for J; bases not matched to a gene: 5. CDR3 length: 15 residues. Germline V gives CDR1 LGHDT, CDR2 YNNKEL (reference sequence). For the CDR3, the DNA is TGTGCCAGCAGCCAAGATGTCACAGGGGAAGATACGCAGTATTTT. Its translation: CASSQDVTGEDTQYF.

This chain joins TRBV6-6 and TRBJ1-1; unclear D gene. Trimming removed 5 bases from V and 0 bases from J, with 10 bases in between. CDR1 and CDR2 (germline): MNHNY, SVGAGI (reference sequence). This CDR3 comprises 14 residues. Here the CDR3 reads CASSRTEMNTEAFF. The CDR3 nucleotides are TGTGCCAGCAGTCGGACGGAGATGAACACTGAAGCTTTCTTT.

The chain joins TRBV6-5 to TRBJ2-3; 10 nucleotides agree with TRBD2. Germline V gene data show CDR1 as MNHEY and CDR2 as SVGAGI. CDR3 size: 15 residues. V shed 10 bases, J shed 6 bases, and the junction held 13 bases outside the gene matches. The CDR3 sequence is CATRPGSGGSDTQYF. Here the CDR3 DNA reads TGTGCCACCCGGCCCGGTAGCGGGGGGAGCGATACGCAGTATTTT.

The genes are TRBV6-5 and TRBJ2-5; 9 nucleotides agree with TRBD2. The germline V gene encodes CDR1 MNHEY and CDR2 SVGAGI. CDR3 length: 15 amino acids. With 2 bases clipped from V and 2 bases from J, the junction kept 3 bases outside the gene matches. Here the CDR3 DNA reads TGTGCCAGCAGTTACAGCGGGGGGCCTCAAGAGACCCAGTACTTC. Its translation: CASSYSGGPQETQYF.

The rearrangement links TRBV2 to TRBJ2-5; tentatively, D is TRBD2 (6 bases). This CDR3 has 15 amino acids. Germline V gene data show CDR1 as SNHLY and CDR2 as FYNNEI. V dropped 7 bases and J dropped 3 bases, with 18 bases sitting between them. CDR3 in amino acids: CASIGEEARKETQYF. The CDR3 nucleotides are TGTGCCAGCATCGGGGAGGAGGCTAGAAAAGAGACCCAGTACTTC.

The rearrangement uses TRBV7-2 and TRBJ2-1; a weak D match, TRBD1 (5 bases). There are 13 residues in the CDR3. Trimming took off 2 bases at V and 8 bases at J, with 10 bases between the two ends. CDR1 and CDR2 (germline): SGHTA, FQGNSA. Here the CDR3 DNA reads TGTGCCAGCAGCTTACTTGGGGCAGATGAGCAGTTCTTC. This gives the protein CASSLLGADEQFF.

J is TRBJ1-5 and V is TRBV2; D might be TRBD1 (5 bases). The germline V and J ends were trimmed by 0 bases and 3 bases, with 6 bases remaining between them. The CDR3 contains 14 residues. Germline V gene lookup returns CDR1 SNHLY and CDR2 FYNNEI. In nucleotides, the CDR3 is TGTGCCAGCAGTGAAGCGGGGCCCAATCAGCCCCAGCATTTT. Its protein product is CASSEAGPNQPQHF.

This clone has more than one count but fewer than ten. Here the CDR3 reads CASSGWEAGANVLTF. CDR3 bases: TGTGCCAGCAGCGGATGGGAGGCTGGGGCCAACGTCCTGACTTTC. The V and J genes are TRBV9 and TRBJ2-6, with TRBD2 as a possible D gene (6 bases). Between the trimmed V and J ends, which lost 3 bases and 2 bases, there was a span of 9 bases. CDR1 and CDR2 (germline): SGDLS, YYNGEE. This CDR3 has 15 amino acids.

With respect to this clone: One end of the junction varies from germline; a read error may be responsible. The chain recombines TRBV28 with TRBJ1-2; TRBD1 is a possible D gene (5 bases). Germline CDR1 reads MDHEN; CDR2 reads SYDVKM. The CDR3 is made up of 11 amino acids. CDR3 sequence: CASSFAGFGLF. The CDR3, as DNA: TGTGCCAGCAGTTTCGCAGGGTTTGGGCTCTTC.

The CDR3 DNA reads as TGCGCCAGCAGCCAACCGGGGTTTAATGAAAAACTGTTTTTT. Encoded protein: CASSQPGFNEKLFF. The chain uses TRBV4-1 and TRBJ1-4; D is undetermined. V was shortened by 2 bases and J by 4 bases, with 8 bases between the two germline ends. Germline loops: CDR1 MGHRA, CDR2 YSYEKL. The CDR3 extends over 14 amino acids.

This chain joins TRBV6-4 and TRBJ2-5, with 14 bases aligning to TRBD2. The CDR3 loop spans 19 amino acids. The germline V gene has CDR1 MRHNA and CDR2 SNTAGT. The ends lost 2 bases at V and 2 bases at J; junction bases unmatched: 10. The CDR3 DNA reads as TGTGCCAGCAGTGACCCCGTACGCGGACTAGCGGGGGGACAAGAGACCCAGTACTTC. Amino acids: CASSDPVRGLAGGQETQYF.

This chain joins TRBV15 and TRBJ1-5, with D uncertain. CDR3 length equals 17 residues. Germline CDR1 is LNHNV and CDR2 is YYDKDF (reference sequence). With 1 base removed from V and 5 bases from J, the gap between germline ends came to 18 bases. This chain's CDR3 is CATSRVRQPQRYQPQHF. The CDR3 coding sequence is TGTGCCACCAGCAGAGTCCGGCAGCCCCAGAGGTATCAGCCCCAGCATTTT.

The rearrangement uses TRBV28 and TRBJ1-3, with a possible D match to TRBD1 (5 bases). V was pared by 2 bases and J by 2 bases, with 13 bases between. The germline V gene encodes CDR1 MDHEN and CDR2 SYDVKM. This CDR3 comprises 16 residues. The CDR3 DNA follows: TGTGCCAGCAGTTTACTCTCAGGGAAGACTGGAAACACCATATATTTT. Encoded protein: CASSLLSGKTGNTIYF. The entire variable domain, with the rest obtained from reference TRBV28 and TRBJ1-3, is as follows: DVKVTQSSRYLVKRTGEKVFLECVQDMDHENMFWYRQDPGLGLRLIYFSYDVKMKEKGDIPEGYSVSREKKERFSLILESASTNQTSMYLCASSLLSGKTGNTIYFGEGSWLTVV.

The chain uses TRBV5-1 and TRBJ1-1, with D perhaps matching TRBD1 (6 bases). The CDR3 is 17 residues long. Looked up from germline, CDR1 is SGHRS and CDR2 is YFSETQ. V was trimmed by 0 bases and J by 1 base, leaving 16 bases between them. CDR3 sequence: CASSLVGRGQKNTEAFF. Written as DNA, the CDR3 is TGCGCCAGCAGCTTGGTGGGCAGGGGCCAAAAGAACACTGAAGCTTTCTTT. The full variable domain, completed using reference TRBV5-1 and TRBJ1-1, is KAGVTQTPRYLIKTRGQQVTLSCSPISGHRSVSWYQQTPGQGLQFLFEYFSETQRNKGNFPGRFSGRQFSNSRSEMNVSTLELGDSALYLCASSLVGRGQKNTEAFFGQGTRLTVV.

V gene TRBV27 combines with J gene TRBJ1-1; no clear D. The CDR3 is 13 amino acids. The V gene lost 3 bases and the J gene lost 1 base, with 6 bases spanning the gap. Per germline, CDR1 MNHEY and CDR2 SMNVEV (reference sequence). CDR3 in DNA: TGTGCCAGCAGTTTTAGCAGGAACACTGAAGCTTTCTTT. Translation gives CASSFSRNTEAFF.

The chain links TRBV19 to TRBJ1-3, with D hard to call. Per the germline V gene, CDR1 is LNHDA and CDR2 is SQIVND (reference sequence). The length of the CDR3 is 13 residues. The V end lost 0 bases, the J end lost 3 bases, and 3 bases lay between the germline ends. DNA for the CDR3: TGTGCCAGTAGTATAGATCTTGGAAACACCATATATTTT. It encodes CASSIDLGNTIYF.

The chain couples TRBV18 to TRBJ1-2; 8 bases fit TRBD1. This CDR3 region has 14 residues. Germline trimming cut 3 bases from V and 5 bases from J; bases unmatched to any gene: 5. CDR1 KGHSH and CDR2 LQKENI come from the germline V gene. The CDR3 sequence is CASSPPGGAYGYTF. In DNA form, the CDR3 reads TGTGCCAGCTCACCGCCAGGGGGCGCGTATGGCTACACCTTC.

Note on this clone: One end of the junction does not line up with germline, which may come from a read error. The V and J genes are TRBV7-7 and TRBJ1-5; 7 nucleotides match TRBD1. The CDR3 totals 15 residues. Per germline, CDR1 SSHAT and CDR2 FNYEAQ (reference sequence). The CDR3 spells CASSSGQNSNQPQHF. DNA for the CDR3: TGTGCTAGCAGCTCGGGACAGAATAGCAATCAGCCCCAGCATTTT.